This T cell receptor beta chain was recovered during a study of shared clonotypes between healthy human individuals. Study-level findings and limits: Rarefaction showed sorted-subset sequencing was incomplete despite large depth. Generation probability values for non-shared clonotypes were lower than those for clonotypes shared by all four donors.

This clone was seen a single time. Its antigen is not known. The deep-level immunoSEQ assay was used. Libraries were prepared by immunoSEQ multiplex PCR; TCRdb keeps only in-frame clonotypes and omits some of them. The sample holds 1.6 million or so clones, around 97% seen once. The CDR3 is made up of 16 amino acids. V lost 4 bases, J lost 5 bases, and 8 bases stayed unmatched. Germline V gene sequence: CDR1 LNHDA, CDR2 SQIVND (reference sequence). The study separated CD4+ cells into CD45RA+ naive and CD45RA-negative memory subsets. This sequence joins TRBV19 and TRBJ1-5; TRBD1 matches at 10 bases. Sequences were obtained from naive CD4+ T cells sorted from blood. Subset in this sample: CD45RA+ positively selected. The sequence came from a man younger than 45 in good health. The CDR3 coding sequence is TGTGCCAGTAGTACCATCGACAGGGGGCGCGATCAGCCCCAGCATTTT. Its translation: CASSTIDRGRDQPQHF.